The clone carrying this TCR beta chain was detected many times. This sample stems from a study of T-cell memory formation after mild COVID-19. TCRdb used MiXCR to reprocess the 5' RACE reads, holding one entry per CDR3 protein. The repertoire holds about 240,000 distinct CDR3 sequences, with approximately 9% as singletons. V was cut by 6 bases and J by 7 bases, with 9 bases left in between. This CDR3 spans 11 amino acids. Germline values: CDR1 MNHNS, CDR2 SASEGT. The origin of this receptor is a young man who had mild COVID-19 (a few samples of this study predate the infection). Cell type and time point are not known. The sample consisted of PBMCs or a T cell subset sorted from them (not recorded which). The V call is TRBV6-1, the J call TRBJ1-2; no clear D. CDR3 protein: CASSEAFGYTF. The CDR3 DNA is TGTGCCAGCAGCGAGGCGTTTGGCTACACCTTC.